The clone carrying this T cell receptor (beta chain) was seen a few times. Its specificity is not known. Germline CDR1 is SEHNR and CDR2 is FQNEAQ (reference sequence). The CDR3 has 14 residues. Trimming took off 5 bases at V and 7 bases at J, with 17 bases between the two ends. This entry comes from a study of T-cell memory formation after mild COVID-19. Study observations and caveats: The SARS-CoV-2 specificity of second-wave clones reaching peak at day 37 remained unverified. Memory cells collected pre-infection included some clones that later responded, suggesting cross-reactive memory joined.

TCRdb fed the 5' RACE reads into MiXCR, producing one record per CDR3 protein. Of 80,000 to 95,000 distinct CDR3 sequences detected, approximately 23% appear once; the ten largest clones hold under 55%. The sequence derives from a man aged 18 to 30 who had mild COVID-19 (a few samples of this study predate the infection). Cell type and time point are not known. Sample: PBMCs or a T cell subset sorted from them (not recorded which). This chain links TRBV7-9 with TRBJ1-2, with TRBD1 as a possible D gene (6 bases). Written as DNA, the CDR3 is TGTGCCAGCAGCCCTGGGGGGCTCGCCGGTGGCTACACCTTC. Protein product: CASSPGGLAGGYTF.